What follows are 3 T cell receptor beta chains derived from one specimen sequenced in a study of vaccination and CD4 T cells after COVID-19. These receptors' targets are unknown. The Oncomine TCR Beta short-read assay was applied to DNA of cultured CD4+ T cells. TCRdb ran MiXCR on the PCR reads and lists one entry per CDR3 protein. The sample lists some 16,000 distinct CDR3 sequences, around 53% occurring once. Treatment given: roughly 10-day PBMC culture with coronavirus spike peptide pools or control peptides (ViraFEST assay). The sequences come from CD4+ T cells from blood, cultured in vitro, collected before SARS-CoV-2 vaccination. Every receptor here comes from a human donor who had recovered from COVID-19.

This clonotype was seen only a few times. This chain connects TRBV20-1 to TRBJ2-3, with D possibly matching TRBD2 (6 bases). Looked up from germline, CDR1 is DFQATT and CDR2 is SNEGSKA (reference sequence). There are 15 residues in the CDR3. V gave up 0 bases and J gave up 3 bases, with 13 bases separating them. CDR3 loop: CSARDAGLGTDTQYF. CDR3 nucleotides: TGCAGTGCTAGAGACGCGGGGCTGGGAACAGATACGCAGTATTTT.

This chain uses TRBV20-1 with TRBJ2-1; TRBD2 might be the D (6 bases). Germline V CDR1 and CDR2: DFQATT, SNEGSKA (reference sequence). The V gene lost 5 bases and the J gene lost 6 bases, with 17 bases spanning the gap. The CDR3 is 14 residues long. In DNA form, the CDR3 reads TGCAGTGCTTCTTCCCCTTTGGGGGGCAATGAGCAGTTCTTC. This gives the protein CSASSPLGGNEQFF.

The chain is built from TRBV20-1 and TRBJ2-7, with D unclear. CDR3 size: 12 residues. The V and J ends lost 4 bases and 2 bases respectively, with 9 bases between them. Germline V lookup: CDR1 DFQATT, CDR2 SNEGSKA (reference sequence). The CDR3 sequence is CSAKGGAYEQYF. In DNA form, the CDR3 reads TGCAGTGCTAAGGGCGGAGCCTACGAGCAGTACTTC.